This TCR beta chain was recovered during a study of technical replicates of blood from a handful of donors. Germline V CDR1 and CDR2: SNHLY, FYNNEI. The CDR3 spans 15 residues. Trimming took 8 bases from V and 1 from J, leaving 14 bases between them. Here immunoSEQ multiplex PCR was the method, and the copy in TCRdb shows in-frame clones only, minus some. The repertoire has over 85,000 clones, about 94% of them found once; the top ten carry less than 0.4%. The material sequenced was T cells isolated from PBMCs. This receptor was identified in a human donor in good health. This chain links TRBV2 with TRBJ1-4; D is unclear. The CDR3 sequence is CASVLGTGTNEKLFF. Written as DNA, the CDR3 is TGTGCCAGCGTGCTGGGTACGGGAACTAATGAAAAACTGTTTTTT. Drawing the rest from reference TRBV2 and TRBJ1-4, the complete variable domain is EPEVTQTPSHQVTQMGQEVILRCVPISNHLYFYWYRQILGQKVEFLVSFYNNEISEKSEIFDDQFSVERPDGSNFTLKIRSTKLEDSAMYFCASVLGTGTNEKLFFGSGTQLSVL.